The rows below give T cell receptor beta chains drawn from one sample of a study of blood T cell repertoires in COVID-19. Profiled with immunoSEQ multiplex PCR; TCRdb holds only in-frame clones, not every one. This sample has approximately 250,000 clones, with 84% found just once. The material sequenced was peripheral blood. The source is a man aged 45-60 years with acute or convalescent COVID-19. Both conserved end residues are part of each CDR3. Fields, in order: clone size, D gene, V gene, J gene, CDR3 protein, CDR3 DNA. The D gene is left open where the match is weak. Clone sizes are given selectively: once, few, many, or a class where the clone is expanded.

clone_size: -
d_call: -
v_call: TRBV12-3/TRBV12-4
j_call: TRBJ2-1
cdr3_aa: CASSLAAYNEQFF
cdr3_nt: TGTGCCAGCAGTTTAGCAGCTTACAATGAGCAGTTCTTC

clone_size: once
d_call: -
v_call: TRBV5-4
j_call: TRBJ1-6
cdr3_aa: CASSFRAGTRNNSPLHF
cdr3_nt: TGTGCCAGCAGCTTCCGGGCCGGGACACGGAATAATTCACCCCTCCACTTT

clone_size: -
d_call: TRBD1
v_call: TRBV4-1
j_call: TRBJ2-2
cdr3_aa: CASSQGTGRTGELFF
cdr3_nt: TGCGCCAGCAGCCAAGGGACAGGGAGAACCGGGGAGCTGTTTTTT

clone_size: -
d_call: -
v_call: TRBV3-1/TRBV3-2
j_call: TRBJ2-2
cdr3_aa: CASSQARGLQLTGELFF
cdr3_nt: TGTGCCAGCAGCCAAGCTCGAGGACTCCAGCTCACCGGGGAGCTGTTTTTT

clone_size: -
d_call: TRBD1
v_call: TRBV4-1
j_call: TRBJ2-2
cdr3_aa: CASSQEGGTEQLFF
cdr3_nt: TGCGCCAGCAGCCAAGAAGGGGGCACCGAGCAGCTGTTTTTT

clone_size: -
d_call: -
v_call: TRBV9
j_call: TRBJ2-1
cdr3_aa: CASSGVLRQYPYNEQFF
cdr3_nt: TGTGCCAGCAGCGGGGTATTGAGGCAGTATCCCTACAATGAGCAGTTCTTC

clone_size: -
d_call: -
v_call: TRBV7-3
j_call: TRBJ2-4
cdr3_aa: CASSLKAAAKNIQYF
cdr3_nt: TGTGCCAGCAGCTTAAAGGCGGCGGCCAAAAACATTCAGTACTTC

clone_size: -
d_call: TRBD2
v_call: TRBV6-1
j_call: TRBJ2-3
cdr3_aa: CASSEPAGGPGDTQYF
cdr3_nt: TGTGCCAGCAGTGAACCGGCGGGAGGGCCCGGCGATACGCAGTATTTT

clone_size: few
d_call: -
v_call: TRBV2
j_call: TRBJ2-1
cdr3_aa: CASSEYSGYEQFF
cdr3_nt: TGTGCCAGCAGTGAGTACAGTGGCTATGAGCAGTTCTTC

clone_size: -
d_call: -
v_call: TRBV30
j_call: TRBJ2-1
cdr3_aa: CAWRFDRYNEQFF
cdr3_nt: TGTGCCTGGAGATTTGACAGGTACAATGAGCAGTTCTTC

clone_size: -
d_call: TRBD1
v_call: TRBV7-9
j_call: TRBJ1-2
cdr3_aa: CASSDGGQGHGYTF
cdr3_nt: TGTGCCAGCAGCGATGGGGGACAGGGGCATGGCTACACCTTC

clone_size: -
d_call: TRBD2
v_call: TRBV5-6
j_call: TRBJ2-2
cdr3_aa: CASSFGLAGAAGELFF
cdr3_nt: TGTGCCAGCAGCTTTGGACTAGCGGGGGCGGCCGGGGAGCTGTTTTTT

clone_size: -
d_call: TRBD2
v_call: TRBV10-1
j_call: TRBJ2-1
cdr3_aa: CASSDGGGRNEQFF
cdr3_nt: TGCGCCAGCAGTGACGGCGGGGGTAGGAATGAGCAGTTCTTC

clone_size: -
d_call: TRBD1
v_call: TRBV5-5
j_call: TRBJ1-5
cdr3_aa: CASSHITGANQPQHF
cdr3_nt: TGTGCCAGCAGCCACATAACAGGGGCCAATCAGCCCCAGCATTTT

clone_size: -
d_call: TRBD1
v_call: TRBV6-4
j_call: TRBJ1-6
cdr3_aa: CASSATGLDSPLHF
cdr3_nt: TGTGCCAGCAGCGCGACAGGGCTGGATTCACCCCTCCACTTT

clone_size: few
d_call: -
v_call: TRBV27
j_call: TRBJ2-7
cdr3_aa: CASSLAFLSHEQYF
cdr3_nt: TGTGCCAGCAGTTTAGCTTTCCTGAGCCACGAGCAGTACTTC

clone_size: -
d_call: -
v_call: TRBV7-9
j_call: TRBJ2-2
cdr3_aa: CANTPPTGVDTGELFF
cdr3_nt: TGTGCCAACACCCCCCCGACAGGAGTCGACACCGGGGAGCTGTTTTTT

clone_size: -
d_call: TRBD1
v_call: TRBV10-1
j_call: TRBJ1-1
cdr3_aa: CASGQGQGTEAFF
cdr3_nt: TGCGCCAGCGGCCAGGGACAGGGGACTGAAGCTTTCTTT

clone_size: -
d_call: TRBD1
v_call: TRBV7-9
j_call: TRBJ2-7
cdr3_aa: CASSLSGQGSYEQYF
cdr3_nt: TGTGCCAGCAGCTTATCGGGACAGGGGTCTTACGAGCAGTACTTC

clone_size: -
d_call: -
v_call: TRBV10-2
j_call: TRBJ2-1
cdr3_aa: CASSVAGGSYNEQFF
cdr3_nt: TGCGCCAGCAGTGTTGCGGGCGGGTCCTACAATGAGCAGTTCTTC